A selection of T cell receptor beta chains follows, all from one sample in a study of T cell changes during pregnancy in multiple sclerosis. Here immunoSEQ multiplex PCR was the method, and the copy in TCRdb shows in-frame clones only, minus some. The sample lists 90,000 to 120,000 clones, around nine tenths occurring once. The sequencing here drew on peripheral blood, taken in the second trimester of pregnancy. The source is a female donor with multiple sclerosis, enrolled in a pregnancy study. The conserved cysteine and the conserved F or W are not part of the CDR3 here. Each record gives: clone size, V gene, J gene, CDR3 protein. Only part of the rows carry a size: once, few, many, or a class if the clone is expanded.

-,TRBV27,TRBJ2-7,ASSFVVDRGSYEQY
-,TRBV13,TRBJ2-7,ASSFLTSGEARSEQY
-,TRBV30,TRBJ1-4,AWRPPDRGREKLF
-,TRBV18,TRBJ2-7,ASSSIPGQGDEQY
-,TRBV5-4,TRBJ1-1,ASSPTGGRTEAF
-,TRBV10-3,TRBJ1-1,AILQGQNTEAF
-,TRBV28,TRBJ1-2,ASSLIGALAPYGYT
-,TRBV30,TRBJ2-7,AWSGSFYEQY
-,TRBV5-1,TRBJ2-1,ASSFHTGSNEQF
-,TRBV6-5,TRBJ1-2,ASSSQGAQVGGYT
once,TRBV30,TRBJ2-7,AWTRRYPYEQY
-,TRBV7-2,TRBJ2-7,ASSESSGSIYEQY
once,TRBV7-8,TRBJ1-1,ASSRIGQDKAF
-,TRBV2,TRBJ2-5,ASNPGVETQY
-,TRBV10-3,TRBJ1-1,AISEPGQGNTEAF
-,TRBV25-1,TRBJ1-2,ASSVDSGVGYGYT
-,TRBV29-1,TRBJ2-3,SVEGQAGKGIGTDTQY
-,TRBV7-9,TRBJ2-7,ASRLAGEGISHEQY
-,TRBV2,TRBJ1-2,ASSEALARGTGYT
-,TRBV28,TRBJ1-5,ASSLNGERPQH
-,TRBV4-1,TRBJ2-1,ASSQDPTGGWQF
once,TRBV5-8,TRBJ1-5,ASSLGRGLNQPQH
-,TRBV10-3,TRBJ2-7,AITQGDALGEQY
-,TRBV27,TRBJ1-5,ASSWRSNQPQH
-,TRBV27,TRBJ1-6,ASSRDSLYNSPLH
once,TRBV7-2,TRBJ1-3,ASSLVSQRSGNTIY
-,TRBV5-1,TRBJ2-7,ASSLAPGHSYEQY
once,TRBV25-1,TRBJ1-5,ASSLGTGNQPQH
-,TRBV6-5,TRBJ1-1,ASSYSPGRAEAF
-,TRBV19,TRBJ1-2,ASSQRGRLAIGYT
-,TRBV5-1,TRBJ1-4,ASSRDRAPEEKLF
-,TRBV9,TRBJ2-3,ASSVAGVPTDTQY
-,TRBV7-9,TRBJ2-3,ASSIDREVTDTQY
-,TRBV7-9,TRBJ1-4,ASSFSRTGVEKLF
-,TRBV27,TRBJ1-1,ASSRNRGSTEAF
-,TRBV5-4,TRBJ2-7,ASSWGLGYEQY
-,TRBV7-8,TRBJ1-1,ASSLGRENTEAF
-,TRBV5-1,TRBJ1-4,ASSLGRQPNEKLF
-,TRBV5-4,TRBJ2-3,ASSAAGSTDTQY
-,TRBV28,TRBJ2-7,ASSLGPRVDEQY
-,TRBV19,TRBJ1-4,ASQRGGSDNEKLF
-,TRBV5-1,TRBJ2-3,ASSRTSGGADTQY
-,TRBV28,TRBJ1-3,ASSLGQGARNTIY
-,TRBV19,TRBJ2-2,ASGLANTGELF
-,TRBV6-1,TRBJ2-7,ASMVKGGLGEQY
-,TRBV6-5,TRBJ2-4,ASSPDSLAKNIQY
-,TRBV30,TRBJ2-7,AWSVKSGTGHYEQY
-,TRBV5-1,TRBJ1-2,ASSGGTGGVYGYT
once,TRBV6-6,TRBJ1-1,ASSKSRTGDTEAF
-,TRBV6-5,TRBJ2-7,ASSRTSGSYEQY
-,TRBV30,TRBJ1-1,AWKPPGIGWGQVSTEAF
-,TRBV7-3,TRBJ2-1,ASSLGAGANEQF